This passage covers 25 T cell receptor beta chains from one sample sequenced in a study of blood T cell repertoires in COVID-19. Some clones are missing from TCRdb's copy, which holds only in-frame ones; the method was immunoSEQ multiplex PCR. The top ten clones hold under 2% of a sample with roughly 140,000 clones, around 80% of them seen once. The sequenced material came from PBMCs or T cells enriched from blood (not recorded which). The receptor set was obtained from a woman aged 18-30 years who had been exposed to COVID-19.

This chain links TRBV25-1 with TRBJ1-1; TRBD1 might be the D (5 bases). Trimming shortened V by 3 bases and J by 3 bases, and 8 bases separated the two germline ends. This CDR3 contains 13 residues. The germline V gene has CDR1 MGHDK and CDR2 SYGVNS. The CDR3 DNA reads TGTGCCAGCAGTGAGTGGGGGGACACTGAAGCTTTCTTT. Protein sequence: CASSEWGDTEAFF.

J is TRBJ1-6 and V is TRBV27, with 9 bases matching TRBD1. This CDR3 comprises 14 residues. Germline assignment: CDR1 MNHEY and CDR2 SMNVEV (reference sequence). The trim removed 8 bases at V and 5 bases at J, leaving 4 bases unmatched. The CDR3 region is CASGGQGNNSPLHF. The CDR3, as DNA: TGTGCCAGCGGGGGACAGGGTAATAATTCACCCCTCCACTTT.

The CDR3 nucleotides are TGTGCCAGCAGCTTAGCGACTAGCGGGGGCTACTACGAGCAGTACTTC. Its translation: CASSLATSGGYYEQYF. The V gene is TRBV7-2, the J gene TRBJ2-7; 12 bases match TRBD2. The CDR3 extends over 16 amino acids. The V gene end was trimmed by 0 bases and the J gene end by 3 bases; junction bases not matched to a gene: 3. The germline gives CDR1 SGHTA, CDR2 FQGNSA.

V and J are TRBV27 and TRBJ1-5; D is unclear. The CDR3 is made up of 15 amino acids. The V end was cut by 4 bases, the J end by 0 bases, with 10 bases between. Germline V gives CDR1 MNHEY, CDR2 SMNVEV (reference sequence). CDR3 sequence: CASSSNSYSNQPQHF. CDR3 DNA sequence: TGTGCCAGCAGTTCCAACTCGTATAGCAATCAGCCCCAGCATTTT.

CDR3 bases: TGTGCCAGCAGCCACAGGGGGGAGTCGCTCGGTGATGGCTACACCTTC. It specifies CASSHRGESLGDGYTF. The V and J genes are TRBV5-5 and TRBJ1-2; 8 nucleotides agree with TRBD1. This CDR3 contains 16 residues. V lost 4 bases and J lost 6; bases outside the gene matches: 14. Germline CDR1 and CDR2: SGHKS and YYEKEE (reference sequence).

The chain is built from TRBV2 and TRBJ2-5; possibly TRBD2 for D (5 bases). V was clipped by 6 bases and J by 2 bases, with 19 bases between them. The CDR3 spans 16 residues. Germline CDR1 reads SNHLY; CDR2 reads FYNNEI. In DNA form, the CDR3 reads TGTGCCAGCAGGGCTGGACTGCAGGTCGTGCAAGAGACCCAGTACTTC. It specifies CASRAGLQVVQETQYF.

CDR3 nucleotides: TGTGCCAGCAGCGCCCGGGAGAAGGATCAGCCCCAGCATTTT. Residues: CASSAREKDQPQHF. The chain links TRBV6-5 to TRBJ1-5; D ambiguous. V was cut by 6 bases and J by 5 bases, with 14 bases left in between. Germline CDR1 MNHEY, CDR2 SVGAGI. The CDR3 loop spans 14 amino acids.

The chain is built from TRBV30 and TRBJ1-1, with 9 bases lining up with TRBD1. Trimming removed 3 bases from V and 5 bases from J; junction bases left unmatched: 10. Germline-derived CDR1 and CDR2 are GTSNPN and SVGIG (reference sequence). The CDR3 sequence is 15 residues long. CDR3 sequence: CAWRSGQGRRTEAFF. CDR3 bases: TGTGCCTGGAGGAGTGGACAGGGGCGGAGGACTGAAGCTTTCTTT.

The J gene is TRBJ2-7, the V gene TRBV5-1; 7 bases are a match to TRBD2. The germline V gene encodes CDR1 SGHRS and CDR2 YFSETQ. The length of the CDR3 is 14 residues. J was trimmed by 3 bases and V by 0 bases; bases with no gene match: 3. The CDR3 reads CASSLATSRYEQYF. The CDR3 DNA reads as TGCGCCAGCAGCTTGGCGACTAGCCGCTACGAGCAGTACTTC.

V usage is TRBV5-4 and J usage is TRBJ1-1; TRBD1 agrees at 8 bases. This CDR3 region has 16 residues. CDR1 and CDR2 (germline): SGHNT, YYREEE (reference sequence). Trimming at V came to 4 bases and at J to 2 bases, leaving 10 bases not matched to a gene. CDR3 loop: CASSPEGQASNTEAFF. CDR3 bases: TGTGCCAGCAGCCCGGAGGGACAGGCTAGTAACACTGAAGCTTTCTTT.

This chain connects TRBV5-1 to TRBJ1-3; D gene unclear. CDR1 SGHRS and CDR2 YFSETQ come from the germline V gene. This CDR3 is 14 amino acids long. V gave up 2 bases and J gave up 3 bases, with 9 bases separating them. CDR3 residues: CASSLAGIGNTIYF. The CDR3 region has the DNA TGCGCCAGCAGCTTAGCGGGCATTGGAAACACCATATATTTT.

The chain has TRBV3-1 (or the pseudogene TRBV3-2) and TRBJ2-7, with D perhaps matching TRBD2 (6 bases). The CDR3 consists of 16 residues. Trimming removed 9 bases at V and 2 bases at J, with 23 bases between. Germline V gene sequence: CDR1 LGHDT, CDR2 YNNKEL (reference sequence). CDR3: CARPSFKTRDTYEQYF. CDR3 coding DNA: TGTGCCAGACCTAGTTTTAAGACGCGGGATACCTACGAGCAGTACTTC.

J is TRBJ1-1 and V is TRBV6-2 or TRBV6-3; D ambiguous. Looked up from germline, CDR1 is MNHEY and CDR2 is SVGEGT. V lost 0 bases and J 1 base, leaving 9 bases between the germline ends. The CDR3 loop spans 15 amino acids. The CDR3 DNA reads as TGTGCCAGCAGTTACTCGATGAGATCGAACACTGAAGCTTTCTTT. Protein product: CASSYSMRSNTEAFF.

This clone was seen a few times. This sequence joins TRBV27 and TRBJ1-1; TRBD1 might be the D (6 bases). The V and J ends lost 5 bases and 6 bases respectively, with 22 bases between them. CDR1 is MNHEY, CDR2 SMNVEV, per germline (reference sequence). This CDR3 has 16 amino acids. In nucleotides, the CDR3 is TGTGCCAGCAGTCGTCCCGGGACATTCATGAGTTCTGAAGCTTTCTTT. It specifies CASSRPGTFMSSEAFF.

V is TRBV15 and J is TRBJ2-7, with D perhaps TRBD1 (6 bases). Germline-derived CDR1 and CDR2 are LNHNV and YYDKDF (reference sequence). The CDR3 contains 15 residues. V was trimmed by 3 bases and J by 3 bases, leaving 15 bases between them. The CDR3 DNA reads TGTGCCACCAGCAGGGGTGGGGGCGAACACTACGAGCAGTACTTC. It encodes CATSRGGGEHYEQYF.

This chain connects TRBV18 to TRBJ2-1; TRBD2 matches 9 bases. Germline values: CDR1 KGHSH, CDR2 LQKENI. The CDR3 has 15 residues. The J segment lost 6 bases and the V segment lost 3 bases, leaving 6 bases of the junction unmatched. The CDR3 loop reads CASSPGVTSGNEQFF. In DNA form, the CDR3 reads TGTGCCAGCTCACCTGGTGTGACTAGCGGCAATGAGCAGTTCTTC.

This sequence joins TRBV7-9 and TRBJ1-6, with D tentatively TRBD1 (5 bases). This CDR3 is built from 13 residues. The germline CDR1 and CDR2 sequences are SEHNR and FQNEAQ (reference sequence). Trimming cost V 6 bases and J 7 bases, with 10 bases left between them. The CDR3 DNA reads TGTGCCAGCAGGGGGCCTGCGAATTCACCCCTCCACTTT. It is translated as CASRGPANSPLHF.

The chain is built from TRBV4-1 and TRBJ2-1; D may be TRBD2 (5 bases). The CDR3 spans 14 residues. Trimming shortened V by 0 bases and J by 8 bases, and 11 bases separated the two germline ends. From germline, CDR1 is MGHRA and CDR2 YSYEKL. The CDR3 protein is CASSQDEGWDEQFF. CDR3 coding DNA: TGCGCCAGCAGCCAAGACGAGGGTTGGGATGAGCAGTTCTTC.

The chain couples TRBV10-3 to TRBJ2-7; D is possibly TRBD1 (5 bases). Per germline, CDR1 ENHRY and CDR2 SYGVKD. This CDR3 is built from 13 residues. V was trimmed by 7 bases and J by 4 bases, leaving 14 bases between them. CDR3 DNA sequence: TGTGCCATCATGGCGGACACGGCGTACGAGCAGTACTTC. It is translated as CAIMADTAYEQYF.

The J gene is TRBJ2-1, the V gene TRBV4-2; the match to TRBD2 covers 10 bases. V dropped 0 bases and J dropped 7; count of bases not matched to a gene: 12. CDR1 is LGHNA, CDR2 YNFKEQ, per germline. CDR3 size: 18 residues. DNA of the CDR3: TGTGCCAGCAGCCAAGATCCCCGGGGTAGCGGGGGGAGAAATGAGCAGTTCTTC. This codes for CASSQDPRGSGGRNEQFF.

This chain links TRBV27 with TRBJ2-7; D is undetermined. Germline CDR1 is MNHEY and CDR2 is SMNVEV (reference sequence). The V end was cut by 6 bases, the J end by 5 bases, with 8 bases between. The CDR3 runs to 11 residues. The CDR3 nucleotides read TGTGCCAGCAGCCCCCGGGACGAGCAGTACTTC. Translated, it gives CASSPRDEQYF.

This chain uses TRBV4-1 with TRBJ1-4; D unclear. Germline-derived CDR1 and CDR2 are MGHRA and YSYEKL. This CDR3 contains 15 residues. The V end was cut by 0 bases, the J end by 7 bases, with 12 bases between. The CDR3 reads CASSQENARSEKLFF. The DNA of the CDR3 is TGCGCCAGCAGCCAAGAAAACGCGAGGAGTGAAAAACTGTTTTTT.

V is TRBV7-9 and J is TRBJ1-6; D gene unclear. Trimming pared 5 bases from V and 10 bases from J, leaving 12 bases between. This CDR3 is 13 amino acids long. Germline assignment: CDR1 SEHNR and CDR2 FQNEAQ (reference sequence). The CDR3 spells CASSPSRGSPLHF. DNA for the CDR3: TGTGCCAGCAGCCCGAGCCGAGGATCACCCCTCCACTTT.

V is TRBV5-1 and J is TRBJ2-3, with TRBD2 identical over 7 bases. With V trimmed by 3 bases and J by 3 bases, 10 bases remained unmatched. The germline V gene encodes CDR1 SGHRS and CDR2 YFSETQ. This CDR3 has 16 amino acids. The CDR3 region is CASSSFPSGRTDTQYF. DNA for the CDR3: TGCGCCAGCAGCTCCTTCCCTAGCGGACGAACAGATACGCAGTATTTT.

This rearrangement joins TRBV7-3 to TRBJ2-1; 10 bases map to TRBD2. Germline V CDR1 and CDR2: SGHTA, FQGTGA. The CDR3 runs to 15 residues. V shed 1 base and J 9 bases; nucleotides not matched to a gene: 6. The CDR3 loop is CASSLMASGSTEQFF. DNA of the CDR3: TGTGCCAGCAGCTTAATGGCTAGCGGGAGTACTGAGCAGTTCTTC.